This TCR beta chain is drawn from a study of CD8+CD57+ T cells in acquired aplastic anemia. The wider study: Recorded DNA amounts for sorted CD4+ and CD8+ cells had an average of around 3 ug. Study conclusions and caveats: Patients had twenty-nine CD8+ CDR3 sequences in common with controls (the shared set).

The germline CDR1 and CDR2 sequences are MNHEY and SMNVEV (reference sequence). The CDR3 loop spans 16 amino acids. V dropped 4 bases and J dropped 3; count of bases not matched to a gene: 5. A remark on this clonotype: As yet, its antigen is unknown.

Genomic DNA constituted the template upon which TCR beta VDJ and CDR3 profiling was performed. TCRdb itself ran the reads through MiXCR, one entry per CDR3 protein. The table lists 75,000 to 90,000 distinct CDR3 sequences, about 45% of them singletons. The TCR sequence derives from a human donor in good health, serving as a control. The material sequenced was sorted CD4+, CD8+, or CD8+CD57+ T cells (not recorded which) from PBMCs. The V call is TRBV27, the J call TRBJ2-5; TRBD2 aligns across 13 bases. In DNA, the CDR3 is TGTGCCAGCAGTTCCACCGGGACTAGCGGGGAAGAGACCCAGTACTTC. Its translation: CASSSTGTSGEETQYF.